A selection of T cell receptor beta chains follows, all from one sample in a study of shared clonotypes between healthy human individuals. Profiled with immunoSEQ multiplex PCR; TCRdb holds only in-frame clones, not every one. This table holds approximately 720,000 clones, 90% to 95% found once. The specimen sequenced was naive CD8+ T cells sorted from blood. The receptors come from a man between 25 and 39 years old in good health. Each CDR3 is given with its conserved first and last residue. Each record gives: V gene, J gene, D gene, clone size, CDR3 protein, CDR3 DNA. D genes are given only for firm matches. Where a row states a size, it is once, few, many or the class of an expanded clone; other rows omit it.

V gene: TRBV2
J gene: TRBJ1-1
D gene: TRBD1
clone size: NA
CDR3 protein: CASSGQGVPEAFF
CDR3 DNA: TGTGCCAGCAGCGGACAGGGAGTCCCTGAAGCTTTCTTT

V gene: TRBV5-1
J gene: TRBJ2-7
D gene: TRBD2
clone size: NA
CDR3 protein: CASSLAPGGASGSYEQYF
CDR3 DNA: TGCGCCAGCAGCTTGGCACCGGGAGGGGCTAGCGGGAGCTACGAGCAGTACTTC

V gene: TRBV30
J gene: TRBJ2-7
D gene: NA
clone size: once
CDR3 protein: CAWSLRDLSSYEQYF
CDR3 DNA: TGTGCCTGGAGTCTCCGGGACTTGAGCTCCTACGAGCAGTACTTC

V gene: TRBV29-1
J gene: TRBJ2-7
D gene: NA
clone size: NA
CDR3 protein: CSCWDSSSGEQYF
CDR3 DNA: TGCAGCTGTTGGGACTCTTCGTCGGGTGAGCAGTACTTC

V gene: TRBV27
J gene: TRBJ2-2
D gene: NA
clone size: once
CDR3 protein: CASSLWGTLPGSGELFF
CDR3 DNA: TGTGCCAGCAGTTTATGGGGTACTCTTCCTGGGTCCGGGGAGCTGTTTTTT

V gene: TRBV5-1
J gene: TRBJ2-1
D gene: NA
clone size: once
CDR3 protein: CASSLNRAHLNEQFF
CDR3 DNA: TGCGCCAGCAGCTTGAACAGGGCCCACCTCAATGAGCAGTTCTTC

V gene: TRBV11-3
J gene: TRBJ2-6
D gene: NA
clone size: NA
CDR3 protein: CASSQYIRGANVLTF
CDR3 DNA: TGTGCCAGCAGCCAGTACATAAGGGGGGCCAACGTCCTGACTTTC

V gene: TRBV28
J gene: TRBJ2-1
D gene: TRBD1
clone size: few
CDR3 protein: CASRPSTGLAYNEQFF
CDR3 DNA: TGTGCCAGCAGACCTTCGACAGGGCTGGCATACAATGAGCAGTTCTTC

V gene: TRBV9
J gene: TRBJ2-4
D gene: NA
clone size: NA
CDR3 protein: CASSVAGDGLQYF
CDR3 DNA: TGTGCCAGCAGCGTAGCGGGGGACGGTCTTCAGTACTTC

V gene: TRBV7-9
J gene: TRBJ2-1
D gene: NA
clone size: NA
CDR3 protein: CASSWPRQDNEQFF
CDR3 DNA: TGTGCCAGCAGCTGGCCTCGGCAAGACAATGAGCAGTTCTTC

V gene: TRBV7-9
J gene: TRBJ2-1
D gene: TRBD2
clone size: NA
CDR3 protein: CASSSKPGLAGAEQFF
CDR3 DNA: TGTGCCAGCAGCTCGAAACCGGGACTAGCGGGAGCTGAGCAGTTCTTC

V gene: TRBV19
J gene: TRBJ2-1
D gene: TRBD2
clone size: NA
CDR3 protein: CASSMSPGGLINEQFF
CDR3 DNA: TGTGCCAGTAGTATGAGTCCGGGAGGGCTAATCAATGAGCAGTTCTTC

V gene: TRBV7-9
J gene: TRBJ2-7
D gene: TRBD1
clone size: NA
CDR3 protein: CASSPDNTGEWEQYF
CDR3 DNA: TGTGCCAGCAGCCCGGATAATACAGGGGAGTGGGAGCAGTACTTC

V gene: TRBV7-9
J gene: TRBJ1-1
D gene: NA
clone size: NA
CDR3 protein: CASTHPGNMNTEAFF
CDR3 DNA: TGTGCCAGCACCCACCCGGGCAATATGAACACTGAAGCTTTCTTT

V gene: TRBV9
J gene: TRBJ2-7
D gene: NA
clone size: NA
CDR3 protein: CASSVDVTRSYEQYF
CDR3 DNA: TGTGCCAGCAGCGTAGACGTGACTAGATCCTACGAGCAGTACTTC

V gene: TRBV30
J gene: TRBJ2-5
D gene: NA
clone size: few
CDR3 protein: CVATVAWETQYF
CDR3 DNA: TGTGTCGCGACAGTGGCTTGGGAGACCCAGTACTTC

V gene: TRBV29-1
J gene: TRBJ2-7
D gene: NA
clone size: NA
CDR3 protein: CSVLGGSYEQYF
CDR3 DNA: TGCAGCGTTCTAGGGGGATCCTACGAGCAGTACTTC

V gene: TRBV7-9
J gene: TRBJ2-5
D gene: NA
clone size: NA
CDR3 protein: CASSSNTLLQETQYF
CDR3 DNA: TGTGCCAGCAGCTCTAACACCCTCCTGCAAGAGACCCAGTACTTC

V gene: TRBV11-2
J gene: TRBJ2-4
D gene: NA
clone size: NA
CDR3 protein: CASRGHLAKNIQYF
CDR3 DNA: TGTGCCAGCAGGGGACACCTAGCCAAAAACATTCAGTACTTC

V gene: TRBV5-6
J gene: TRBJ1-2
D gene: NA
clone size: NA
CDR3 protein: CASSFPRSSPNYGYTF
CDR3 DNA: TGTGCCAGCAGCTTTCCCCGATCGAGTCCTAACTATGGCTACACCTTC

V gene: TRBV11-2
J gene: TRBJ2-2
D gene: TRBD1
clone size: NA
CDR3 protein: CASQGGQGHTGELFF
CDR3 DNA: TGTGCCAGCCAAGGGGGACAGGGGCACACCGGGGAGCTGTTTTTT

V gene: TRBV5-1
J gene: TRBJ2-7
D gene: TRBD1
clone size: NA
CDR3 protein: CASSSDREFYEQYF
CDR3 DNA: TGCGCCAGCAGCTCGGACAGGGAGTTTTACGAGCAGTACTTC

V gene: TRBV29-1
J gene: TRBJ2-1
D gene: TRBD2
clone size: once
CDR3 protein: CSVEGGVGGPSDEQFF
CDR3 DNA: TGCAGCGTTGAGGGTGGAGTGGGAGGGCCCTCAGATGAGCAGTTCTTC

V gene: TRBV7-9
J gene: TRBJ2-7
D gene: NA
clone size: once
CDR3 protein: CASSPRSLGMYF
CDR3 DNA: TGTGCCAGCAGCCCTAGGTCCCTGGGAATGTACTTC

V gene: TRBV23-1
J gene: TRBJ1-1
D gene: NA
clone size: NA
CDR3 protein: CASSRNRYLNQAFF
CDR3 DNA: TGCGCCAGCAGCCGGAACAGGTACCTCAACCAAGCTTTCTTT

V gene: TRBV9
J gene: TRBJ2-7
D gene: TRBD2
clone size: NA
CDR3 protein: CASSVAGGSSYEQYF
CDR3 DNA: TGTGCCAGCAGCGTAGCGGGAGGGAGCTCCTACGAGCAGTACTTC

V gene: TRBV4-1
J gene: TRBJ2-1
D gene: TRBD2
clone size: NA
CDR3 protein: CASSQTGGVYNEQFF
CDR3 DNA: TGCGCCAGCAGCCAGACGGGAGGGGTTTACAATGAGCAGTTCTTC

V gene: TRBV7-9
J gene: TRBJ2-3
D gene: TRBD2
clone size: once
CDR3 protein: CASLPWGGTDTQYF
CDR3 DNA: TGTGCCAGTCTCCCCTGGGGGGGAACAGATACGCAGTATTTT

V gene: TRBV7-6
J gene: TRBJ2-7
D gene: TRBD1
clone size: NA
CDR3 protein: CASSLTRQGREYEQYF
CDR3 DNA: TGTGCCAGCAGCTTAACCCGACAGGGTCGTGAGTACGAGCAGTACTTC

V gene: TRBV27
J gene: TRBJ2-7
D gene: NA
clone size: once
CDR3 protein: CASSSSGVHYEQYF
CDR3 DNA: TGTGCCAGCAGTTCGTCCGGGGTTCACTACGAGCAGTACTTC

V gene: TRBV27
J gene: TRBJ1-1
D gene: TRBD1
clone size: NA
CDR3 protein: CASSLESIQGRGTEAFF
CDR3 DNA: TGTGCCAGCAGCCTAGAATCCATACAGGGGCGGGGGACTGAAGCTTTCTTT

V gene: TRBV13
J gene: TRBJ2-3
D gene: TRBD2
clone size: NA
CDR3 protein: CASSLGLAASTDTQYF
CDR3 DNA: TGTGCCAGCAGCTTAGGCCTAGCGGCTAGCACAGATACGCAGTATTTT

V gene: TRBV27
J gene: TRBJ2-1
D gene: TRBD2
clone size: NA
CDR3 protein: CASSWVEIAGGNYNEQFF
CDR3 DNA: TGTGCCAGCAGTTGGGTCGAAATAGCGGGAGGAAACTACAATGAGCAGTTCTTC

V gene: TRBV21-1
J gene: TRBJ1-2
D gene: NA
clone size: NA
CDR3 protein: CASSKPGALRIYGYTF
CDR3 DNA: TGTGCCAGCAGCAAACCGGGGGCTCTCCGCATATATGGCTACACCTTC

V gene: TRBV7-2
J gene: TRBJ2-3
D gene: TRBD2
clone size: once
CDR3 protein: CASSLVPGGGPDTQYF
CDR3 DNA: TGTGCCAGCAGCTTAGTTCCGGGAGGGGGTCCAGATACGCAGTATTTT

V gene: TRBV28
J gene: TRBJ2-1
D gene: NA
clone size: NA
CDR3 protein: CASSLTRINEQFF
CDR3 DNA: TGTGCCAGCAGTTTGACCAGGATTAATGAGCAGTTCTTC

V gene: TRBV9
J gene: TRBJ2-7
D gene: NA
clone size: NA
CDR3 protein: CASSVGRDGSSYEQYF
CDR3 DNA: TGTGCCAGCAGCGTGGGCCGGGACGGATCCTCCTACGAGCAGTACTTC

V gene: TRBV6-6
J gene: TRBJ2-7
D gene: TRBD1
clone size: NA
CDR3 protein: CASSPWTGMSYEQYF
CDR3 DNA: TGTGCCAGCAGTCCCTGGACAGGGATGTCCTACGAGCAGTACTTC

V gene: TRBV27
J gene: TRBJ2-1
D gene: NA
clone size: NA
CDR3 protein: CASISAGLGPHIAYNEQFF
CDR3 DNA: TGTGCCAGCATTTCAGCCGGTCTAGGCCCCCATATTGCTTACAATGAGCAGTTCTTC

V gene: TRBV5-4
J gene: TRBJ2-3
D gene: TRBD2
clone size: NA
CDR3 protein: CASSPLAGPTDTQYF
CDR3 DNA: TGTGCCAGCAGCCCCTTAGCGGGACCCACAGATACGCAGTATTTT

V gene: TRBV28
J gene: TRBJ2-7
D gene: TRBD2
clone size: NA
CDR3 protein: CASSTLGLAGGESSYEQYF
CDR3 DNA: TGTGCCAGCAGTACCTTAGGACTAGCGGGAGGGGAGAGCTCCTACGAGCAGTACTTC

V gene: TRBV7-9
J gene: TRBJ2-6
D gene: NA
clone size: NA
CDR3 protein: CASSFVESSGANVLTF
CDR3 DNA: TGTGCCAGCAGCTTTGTTGAGAGCTCTGGGGCCAACGTCCTGACTTTC

V gene: TRBV7-9
J gene: TRBJ2-1
D gene: TRBD2
clone size: NA
CDR3 protein: CASSSTELAGGQDEQFF
CDR3 DNA: TGTGCCAGCAGCTCCACAGAACTAGCGGGAGGTCAGGATGAGCAGTTCTTC

V gene: TRBV6-4
J gene: TRBJ1-1
D gene: NA
clone size: NA
CDR3 protein: CASSEGFHTEAFF
CDR3 DNA: TGTGCCAGCAGTGAGGGTTTTCACACTGAAGCTTTCTTT

V gene: TRBV2
J gene: TRBJ2-3
D gene: TRBD1
clone size: NA
CDR3 protein: CASPLRQGRDTQYF
CDR3 DNA: TGTGCCAGCCCCCTCCGACAGGGGAGAGATACGCAGTATTTT

V gene: TRBV27
J gene: TRBJ2-7
D gene: TRBD1
clone size: NA
CDR3 protein: CASSLTGAMYEQYF
CDR3 DNA: TGTGCCAGCAGCCTGACAGGGGCAATGTACGAGCAGTACTTC